These 13 T cell receptor beta chains came from one sample sequenced in a study of cytomegalovirus exposure and HLA in healthy donors. The primer mix had 60 Vbeta and 13 Jbeta primers. Sequencing was performed with immunoSEQ multiplex PCR; in TCRdb, only in-frame clones are kept and a portion is missing. The sample contains roughly 100,000 clones, around 76% of which appear only once. Sequenced: PBMCs. These receptor sequences come from a young woman in good health and CMV-seropositive.

This chain joins TRBV14 and TRBJ2-7, with 9 bases aligning to TRBD2. Unmatched junction bases numbered 3, after V lost 1 base and J lost 2 bases. The CDR3 covers 15 residues. The germline gives CDR1 SGHDN, CDR2 FVKESK. The CDR3 sequence is CASSQGLADTYEQYF. The CDR3 DNA reads as TGTGCCAGCAGCCAAGGACTAGCGGATACCTACGAGCAGTACTTC.

The chain couples TRBV7-2 to TRBJ2-7; 9 positions agree with TRBD1. The germline V gene has CDR1 SGHTA and CDR2 FQGNSA. This CDR3 comprises 15 residues. V lost 4 bases and J lost 3; bases outside the gene matches: 7. Here the CDR3 DNA reads TGTGCCAGCAGCTGGGTGGACAGGGGAAACTACGAGCAGTACTTC. Residues: CASSWVDRGNYEQYF.

The chain recombines TRBV5-1 with TRBJ1-4; D perhaps matches TRBD1 (6 bases). With 4 bases removed from V and 6 bases from J, the gap between germline ends came to 13 bases. Germline-derived CDR1 and CDR2 are SGHRS and YFSETQ. The CDR3 loop spans 14 amino acids. The CDR3: CASSPTGRDEKLFF. CDR3 sequence (DNA): TGCGCCAGCAGCCCCACAGGGCGGGATGAAAAACTGTTTTTT.

The CDR3 DNA reads TGTGCCTGGACCACAGGCGTTCGGAACACCATATATTTT. It yields the protein CAWTTGVRNTIYF. The rearrangement joins TRBV30 to TRBJ1-3; TRBD1 is a possible D gene (5 bases). CDR3 length: 13 amino acids. The V gene's germline CDR1 is GTSNPN and CDR2 SVGIG (reference sequence). The V gene lost 4 bases and the J gene lost 7 bases, with 14 bases spanning the gap.

The genes are TRBV29-1 and TRBJ1-1, with a tentative D call TRBD1 (5 bases). This CDR3 region has 15 residues. Germline assignment: CDR1 SQVTM and CDR2 ANQGSEA. Between the trimmed V and J ends, which lost 5 bases and 0 bases, there was a span of 16 bases. CDR3: CSVSPSRGLNTEAFF. The CDR3 nucleotides read TGCAGCGTTTCCCCTTCTAGGGGATTGAACACTGAAGCTTTCTTT.

This chain joins TRBV6-5 and TRBJ2-7; the match to TRBD2 covers 10 bases. Germline assignment: CDR1 MNHEY and CDR2 SVGAGI. This CDR3 comprises 16 residues. After removal of 2 bases from V and 5 bases from J, the junction contained 9 bases not matched to a gene. CDR3: CASSYRIAGGLDEQYF. The CDR3 region has the DNA TGTGCCAGCAGTTACCGGATAGCGGGGGGTCTGGACGAGCAGTACTTC.

V usage is TRBV6-1 and J usage is TRBJ2-3; 8 bases are shared with TRBD2. V was clipped by 4 bases and J by 3 bases; unmatched bases: 6. Germline V gives CDR1 MNHNS, CDR2 SASEGT. CDR3 length: 15 residues. The CDR3 is CASSGYSGITDTQYF. The CDR3 DNA is TGTGCCAGCAGTGGGTATAGCGGGATAACAGATACGCAGTATTTT.

This clone is a singleton in its sample. The chain carries TRBV27 and TRBJ2-7, with 7 bases aligning to TRBD1. The CDR3 contains 14 residues. From germline, CDR1 is MNHEY and CDR2 SMNVEV (reference sequence). V shed 3 bases and J 5 bases; nucleotides not matched to a gene: 7. In DNA form, the CDR3 reads TGTGCCAGCAGTTTTCAGGGGGTTAGGGACGAGCAGTACTTC. This encodes CASSFQGVRDEQYF.

The CDR3 nucleotides read TGCAGCGTTGAAGATGCGGCGCATTTAGAGGGTGAAAAACTGTTTTTT. Its protein is CSVEDAAHLEGEKLFF. J is TRBJ1-4 and V is TRBV29-1; D is ambiguous. The V end lost 0 bases, the J end lost 7 bases, and 18 bases lay between the germline ends. Germline assignment: CDR1 SQVTM and CDR2 ANQGSEA. The CDR3 covers 16 residues.

This sequence joins TRBV7-8 and TRBJ2-1; a weak D match, TRBD1 (6 bases). V lost 4 bases to trimming and J lost 0 bases, with 10 bases between them. CDR1 is SGHVS and CDR2 is FQNEAQ in the germline V gene. The length of the CDR3 is 15 residues. CDR3 DNA: TGTGCCAGCAGCTACAGGGTCGGCTCCTACAATGAGCAGTTCTTC. Translated, it gives CASSYRVGSYNEQFF.

The chain is built from TRBV5-7 and TRBJ1-5; D is possibly TRBD1 (6 bases). TRBV5-7 is an open reading frame whose function is uncertain. The CDR3 extends over 18 amino acids. The V gene lost 10 bases and the J gene lost 0 bases, with 26 bases spanning the gap. The CDR3, as DNA: TGTGCCCCCAGCTGGGGGCACCGGAATTTCTATAGCAATCAGCCCCAGCATTTT. Encoded protein: CAPSWGHRNFYSNQPQHF.

This clone was found once. V usage is TRBV7-9 and J usage is TRBJ1-1; D remains ambiguous. The CDR3 totals 12 residues. Deletions cut 7 bases from V and 6 bases from J, with 12 bases between. Germline-derived CDR1 and CDR2 are SEHNR and FQNEAQ (reference sequence). The CDR3 is CASNPERPEAFF. CDR3 nucleotides: TGTGCCAGCAACCCGGAGAGGCCTGAAGCTTTCTTT.

This clone was seen a handful of times. The chain carries TRBV4-2 and TRBJ2-2, with 7 bases aligning to TRBD2. The CDR3 contains 17 residues. The ends lost 0 bases at V and 4 bases at J; junction bases unmatched: 8. Germline CDR1 LGHNA, CDR2 YNFKEQ. The CDR3 DNA follows: TGTGCCAGCAGCCAAGAGTCCCCCCTAGCGGTCACCGGGGAGCTGTTTTTT. Protein sequence: CASSQESPLAVTGELFF.